Detailed here is one T cell receptor beta chain. Its specificity is not known. The data originate from a study of shared clonotypes between healthy human individuals. Naive CD8 cells lacked CD45RO, underwent positive selection for CCR7 and left out terminally differentiated effector memory CD45RA+ cells. None of the donors, who were healthy HIV-negative adults, had recently had acute infections or vaccinations. In germline, CDR1 is MDHEN, CDR2 SYDVKM. Unmatched junction bases numbered 6, after V lost 3 bases and J lost 6 bases. This CDR3 is built from 14 residues. Study-level points and caveats: Relative to their counterparts shared across all four donors, non-shared clonotypes exhibited diminished generation probabilities. A handful of donors showed sharing of approximately 5% of naive CD4 clonotypes.

TCRdb's table, derived via immunoSEQ multiplex PCR, lists solely in-frame clones and lacks some. Altogether 2 million to 2.5 million clones are present, under 95% being singletons, with the ten largest covering 1.7%. The sequencing input was naive CD8+ T cells from PBMCs. The sequence derives from a man aged 18 to 30 in good health. Some clones in this sample may be carry-over from other donors' samples. The chain links TRBV28 to TRBJ2-3; 7 nucleotides match TRBD2. Here the CDR3 DNA reads TGTGCCAGCAGTTTTCCGGCGGGAGTGGATACGCAGTATTTT. It specifies CASSFPAGVDTQYF.